The rows below give T cell receptor beta chains drawn from one sample of a study of CD8 T cells in Susac syndrome. TCRdb reprocessed the immunoSEQ multiplex PCR reads with MiXCR, giving one entry per CDR3 protein. This table has around 270,000 distinct CDR3 sequences, 85% appearing once. The sequenced sample was CD8+ T cells from PBMCs. The source of these receptors is a human donor with multiple sclerosis. Each CDR3 is given with its conserved first and last residue. The order of the fields is J gene, D gene, V gene, clone size, CDR3 protein, CDR3 DNA. A D gene is named only where the DNA matches it firmly. The size of a clone is reported for some rows only, either as once, few or many, or as a class for expanded clones.

j_gene: TRBJ2-5
d_gene: NA
v_gene: TRBV3-1
abundance: few
CDR3aa: CASSQVSRDLQETQYF
CDR3nt: TGTGCCAGCAGCCAAGTATCCAGGGACCTCCAAGAGACCCAGTACTTC

j_gene: TRBJ2-6
d_gene: NA
v_gene: TRBV5-8
abundance: NA
CDR3aa: CASSLTSSGANVLTF
CDR3nt: TGTGCCAGCAGCCTAACTAGTTCTGGGGCCAACGTCCTGACTTTC

j_gene: TRBJ2-2
d_gene: TRBD1
v_gene: TRBV27
abundance: NA
CDR3aa: CASSRGQGNTGELFF
CDR3nt: TGTGCCAGCAGCCGGGGACAGGGGAACACCGGGGAGCTGTTTTTT

j_gene: TRBJ1-4
d_gene: TRBD1
v_gene: TRBV9
abundance: NA
CDR3aa: CASSEGQGIEKLFF
CDR3nt: TGTGCCAGCAGCGAGGGACAGGGGATTGAAAAACTGTTTTTT

j_gene: TRBJ2-3
d_gene: NA
v_gene: TRBV5-6
abundance: NA
CDR3aa: CASSLVASSSDTQYF
CDR3nt: TGTGCCAGCAGCTTGGTGGCTAGCTCATCAGATACGCAGTATTTT

j_gene: TRBJ1-5
d_gene: NA
v_gene: TRBV2
abundance: NA
CDR3aa: CASSGRRIPHQPQHF
CDR3nt: TGTGCCAGCAGTGGTCGGAGAATCCCCCATCAGCCCCAGCATTTT

j_gene: TRBJ2-7
d_gene: NA
v_gene: TRBV10-3
abundance: once
CDR3aa: CAISATTIGLLSSYEQYF
CDR3nt: TGTGCCATCAGTGCCACCACCATCGGCCTCTTGAGCTCCTACGAGCAGTACTTC

j_gene: TRBJ1-5
d_gene: TRBD1
v_gene: TRBV28
abundance: NA
CDR3aa: CASSPDRVEQPQHF
CDR3nt: TGTGCCAGCAGCCCCGACAGGGTAGAGCAGCCCCAGCATTTT

j_gene: TRBJ1-4
d_gene: TRBD1
v_gene: TRBV20-1
abundance: NA
CDR3aa: CSASKDRSNEKLFF
CDR3nt: TGCAGTGCTAGCAAGGACAGGAGTAATGAAAAACTGTTTTTT

j_gene: TRBJ2-1
d_gene: NA
v_gene: TRBV7-9
abundance: NA
CDR3aa: CASSLGTAWGQFF
CDR3nt: TGTGCCAGCAGCTTAGGGACGGCTTGGGGGCAGTTCTTC

j_gene: TRBJ1-2
d_gene: TRBD1
v_gene: TRBV9
abundance: NA
CDR3aa: CASSGLIWRTGNSLYGYTF
CDR3nt: TGTGCCAGCAGCGGACTAATCTGGCGGACAGGGAACTCTCTCTATGGCTACACCTTC

j_gene: TRBJ2-5
d_gene: TRBD1
v_gene: TRBV23-1
abundance: NA
CDR3aa: CASSQARDRMETQYF
CDR3nt: TGCGCCAGCAGTCAAGCCCGGGACAGGATGGAGACCCAGTACTTC

j_gene: TRBJ2-4
d_gene: TRBD1
v_gene: TRBV28
abundance: NA
CDR3aa: CASSFRGQAKNIQYF
CDR3nt: TGTGCCAGCAGTTTCAGGGGGCAAGCCAAAAACATTCAGTACTTC

j_gene: TRBJ1-1
d_gene: NA
v_gene: TRBV25-1
abundance: few
CDR3aa: CASREQTGPEAFF
CDR3nt: TGTGCCAGCAGGGAGCAAACGGGACCTGAAGCTTTCTTT

j_gene: TRBJ2-7
d_gene: NA
v_gene: TRBV21-1
abundance: NA
CDR3aa: CASSKGRIEREGYRAYEQYF
CDR3nt: TGTGCCAGCAGCAAAGGAAGGATCGAACGGGAGGGATACCGGGCCTACGAGCAGTACTTC

j_gene: TRBJ2-1
d_gene: NA
v_gene: TRBV5-4
abundance: NA
CDR3aa: CASSGPGQNIMGGEQFF
CDR3nt: TGTGCCAGCAGCGGACCGGGACAAAACATTATGGGGGGTGAGCAGTTCTTC

j_gene: TRBJ1-1
d_gene: NA
v_gene: TRBV6-1
abundance: few
CDR3aa: CASIKTALDTEAFF
CDR3nt: TGTGCCAGCATTAAGACCGCTTTGGACACTGAAGCTTTCTTT

j_gene: TRBJ2-1
d_gene: TRBD2
v_gene: TRBV7-9
abundance: NA
CDR3aa: CASRRAGESTYEQFF
CDR3nt: TGTGCCAGCAGACGAGCGGGAGAATCGACGTATGAGCAGTTCTTC

j_gene: TRBJ2-7
d_gene: TRBD1
v_gene: TRBV6-2/TRBV6-3
abundance: NA
CDR3aa: CASSLTGGWDEQYF
CDR3nt: TGTGCCAGCAGCCTTACAGGGGGCTGGGACGAGCAGTACTTC

j_gene: TRBJ2-7
d_gene: TRBD2
v_gene: TRBV5-4
abundance: once
CDR3aa: CASRKELAGPYEQYF
CDR3nt: TGTGCCAGCAGGAAAGAACTAGCGGGACCCTACGAGCAGTACTTC

j_gene: TRBJ2-1
d_gene: NA
v_gene: TRBV6-1
abundance: few
CDR3aa: CASSATSGPTNEQFF
CDR3nt: TGTGCCAGCAGTGCAACGAGCGGTCCGACGAATGAGCAGTTCTTC

j_gene: TRBJ2-7
d_gene: NA
v_gene: TRBV28
abundance: NA
CDR3aa: CASSSTGPWRVMHYEQYF
CDR3nt: TGTGCCAGCAGTTCTACAGGGCCCTGGCGGGTAATGCACTACGAGCAGTACTTC

j_gene: TRBJ2-7
d_gene: TRBD2
v_gene: TRBV20-1
abundance: NA
CDR3aa: CSAGPGTSGTYEQYF
CDR3nt: TGCAGTGCGGGACCCGGGACTAGCGGGACGTACGAGCAGTACTTC

j_gene: TRBJ2-1
d_gene: TRBD2
v_gene: TRBV27
abundance: NA
CDR3aa: CASSGPSTSGSLNEQFF
CDR3nt: TGTGCCAGCTCGGGCCCTTCCACTAGCGGGAGTTTGAATGAGCAGTTCTTC

j_gene: TRBJ2-1
d_gene: TRBD2
v_gene: TRBV7-9
abundance: NA
CDR3aa: CASSLEPSGSFF
CDR3nt: TGTGCCAGCAGCTTAGAGCCTAGCGGGTCGTTCTTC

j_gene: TRBJ2-7
d_gene: NA
v_gene: TRBV28
abundance: NA
CDR3aa: CASSLSGIYEQYF
CDR3nt: TGTGCCAGCAGTTTATCGGGGATCTACGAGCAGTACTTC

j_gene: TRBJ2-1
d_gene: NA
v_gene: TRBV13
abundance: NA
CDR3aa: CASSLRVGGDSYNEQFF
CDR3nt: TGTGCCAGCAGCTTAAGGGTTGGCGGGGACTCCTACAATGAGCAGTTCTTC

j_gene: TRBJ2-3
d_gene: NA
v_gene: TRBV7-9
abundance: NA
CDR3aa: CASSLPESRDSLTDTQYF
CDR3nt: TGTGCCAGCAGCTTACCCGAGTCGCGGGACAGTCTCACAGATACGCAGTATTTT

j_gene: TRBJ1-5
d_gene: NA
v_gene: TRBV3-1
abundance: NA
CDR3aa: CASSNKGTWAQHF
CDR3nt: TGTGCCAGCAGCAACAAGGGGACCTGGGCCCAGCATTTT

j_gene: TRBJ2-1
d_gene: TRBD2
v_gene: TRBV9
abundance: NA
CDR3aa: CASSIGLAGAAPVYNEQFF
CDR3nt: TGTGCCAGCAGCATCGGACTAGCGGGAGCCGCCCCGGTCTACAATGAGCAGTTCTTC

j_gene: TRBJ2-1
d_gene: NA
v_gene: TRBV27
abundance: NA
CDR3aa: CASRDSLYNEQFF
CDR3nt: TGTGCCAGCAGGGACAGCCTCTACAATGAGCAGTTCTTC

j_gene: TRBJ1-2
d_gene: TRBD1
v_gene: TRBV16
abundance: NA
CDR3aa: CASSPDRGTGYTF
CDR3nt: TGTGCCAGCAGCCCCGACAGGGGGACCGGCTACACCTTC

j_gene: TRBJ2-7
d_gene: NA
v_gene: TRBV6-1
abundance: NA
CDR3aa: CASSERRTVAGGEQYF
CDR3nt: TGTGCCAGCAGTGAAAGGAGAACAGTCGCCGGTGGCGAGCAGTACTTC

j_gene: TRBJ2-2
d_gene: TRBD2
v_gene: TRBV9
abundance: NA
CDR3aa: CARSSGGVPNTGELFF
CDR3nt: TGTGCCCGCAGCAGTGGGGGGGTCCCGAACACCGGGGAGCTGTTTTTT

j_gene: TRBJ1-2
d_gene: NA
v_gene: TRBV21-1
abundance: NA
CDR3aa: CASSTDGGPYTF
CDR3nt: TGTGCCAGCAGCACGGATGGAGGCCCCTACACCTTC

j_gene: TRBJ1-5
d_gene: NA
v_gene: TRBV20-1
abundance: NA
CDR3aa: CSARGDLLGNQPQHF
CDR3nt: TGCAGTGCTAGGGGGGACCTGCTTGGCAATCAGCCCCAGCATTTT

j_gene: TRBJ1-1
d_gene: TRBD1
v_gene: TRBV5-1
abundance: once
CDR3aa: CASSLAGTGSDTEAFF
CDR3nt: TGCGCCAGCAGCTTGGCCGGGACAGGGTCGGACACTGAAGCTTTCTTT

j_gene: TRBJ2-4
d_gene: NA
v_gene: TRBV4-3
abundance: once
CDR3aa: CASSQGGGQGNIQYF
CDR3nt: TGCGCCAGCAGCCAGGGTGGAGGGCAAGGAAACATTCAGTACTTC

j_gene: TRBJ2-7
d_gene: TRBD1
v_gene: TRBV19
abundance: NA
CDR3aa: CASSQTGAYEQYF
CDR3nt: TGTGCCAGTAGCCAAACAGGGGCCTACGAGCAGTACTTC